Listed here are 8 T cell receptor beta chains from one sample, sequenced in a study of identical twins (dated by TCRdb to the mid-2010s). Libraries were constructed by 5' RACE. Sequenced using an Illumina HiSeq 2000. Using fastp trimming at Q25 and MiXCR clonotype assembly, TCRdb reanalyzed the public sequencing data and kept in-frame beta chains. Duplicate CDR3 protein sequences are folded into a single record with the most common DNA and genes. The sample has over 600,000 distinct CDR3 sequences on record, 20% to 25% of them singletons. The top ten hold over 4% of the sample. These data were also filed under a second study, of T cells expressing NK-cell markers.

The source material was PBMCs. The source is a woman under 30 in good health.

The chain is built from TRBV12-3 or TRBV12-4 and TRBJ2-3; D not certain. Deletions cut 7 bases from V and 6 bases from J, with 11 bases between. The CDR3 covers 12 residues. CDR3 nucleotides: TGTGCCAGCACTCCCCAAGTGGATACGCAGTATTTT. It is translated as CASTPQVDTQYF.

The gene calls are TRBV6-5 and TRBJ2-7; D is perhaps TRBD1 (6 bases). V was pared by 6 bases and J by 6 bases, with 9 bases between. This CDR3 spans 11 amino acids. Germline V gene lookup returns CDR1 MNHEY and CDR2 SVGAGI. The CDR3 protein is CASRTGTEQYF. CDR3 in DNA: TGTGCCAGCAGGACAGGCACCGAGCAGTACTTC.

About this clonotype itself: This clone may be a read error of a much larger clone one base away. This chain's CDR3 is CATSRSEGGNQPQHF. In DNA, the CDR3 is TGTGCCACCAGCAGATCTGAGGGAGGCAATCAGCCCCAGCATTTT. This sequence joins TRBV15 and TRBJ1-5; no reliable D call. Germline CDR1 LNHNV, CDR2 YYDKDF (reference sequence). The CDR3 loop spans 15 amino acids. V gave up 2 bases and J gave up 2 bases, with 10 bases separating them.

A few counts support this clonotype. The CDR3 sequence is CASSYSLQADYGYTF. The CDR3 nucleotides are TGTGCCAGCAGTTACTCCCTCCAGGCGGACTATGGCTACACCTTC. The chain recombines TRBV6-2 or TRBV6-3 with TRBJ1-2; D unclear. The CDR3 sequence is 15 residues long. The V end was cut by 0 bases, the J end by 3 bases, with 11 bases between. CDR1 is MNHEY, CDR2 SVGEGT, per germline.

In DNA, the CDR3 is TGCAGTGCTAGAGGCGCAGGGGGCCGTACAGATACGCAGTATTTT. Translation gives CSARGAGGRTDTQYF. The chain uses TRBV20-1 and TRBJ2-3, with 8 bases matching TRBD1. With 1 base clipped from V and 3 bases from J, the junction kept 6 bases outside the gene matches. The germline V gene encodes CDR1 DFQATT and CDR2 SNEGSKA (reference sequence). CDR3 size: 15 residues.

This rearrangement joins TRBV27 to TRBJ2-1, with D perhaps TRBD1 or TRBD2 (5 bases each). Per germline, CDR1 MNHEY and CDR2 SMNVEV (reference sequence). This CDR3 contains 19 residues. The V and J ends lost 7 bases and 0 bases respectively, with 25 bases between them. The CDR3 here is CASTAQTGRPPSSYNEQFF. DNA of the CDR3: TGTGCCAGCACCGCCCAAACGGGGCGGCCCCCGAGCTCCTACAATGAGCAGTTCTTC.

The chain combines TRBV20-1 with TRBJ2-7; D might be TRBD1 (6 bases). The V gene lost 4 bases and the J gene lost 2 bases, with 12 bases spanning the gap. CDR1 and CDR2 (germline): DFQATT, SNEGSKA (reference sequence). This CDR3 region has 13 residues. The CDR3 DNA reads TGCAGTGCTAAACAGGGAGCGACCTACGAGCAGTACTTC. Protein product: CSAKQGATYEQYF.

In DNA form, the CDR3 reads TGTGCCAGCACCAAAGGAGGAATCGGCGAGCAGTACTTC. Protein: CASTKGGIGEQYF. The chain combines TRBV7-8 with TRBJ2-7, with a possible D match to TRBD2 (5 bases). With 7 bases removed from V and 6 bases from J, the gap between germline ends came to 16 bases. The CDR3 extends over 13 amino acids. Germline V gene sequence: CDR1 SGHVS, CDR2 FQNEAQ.